A selection of T cell receptor beta chains follows, all from one sample in a study of T cells after yellow fever vaccination. TCRdb re-analysed the 5' RACE reads in MiXCR, keeping a single row per CDR3 protein. The sample lists 150,000 to 200,000 distinct CDR3 sequences, 6% to 7.5% occurring once. The sequences come from CD4+ T cells sorted from PBMCs, collected about 5 days after the first yellow fever vaccination. The receptors were gathered from a man aged 18 to 29 who received the YFV17D yellow fever vaccine. CDR3s include the opening cysteine and the closing phenylalanine or tryptophan. D genes are given only for firm matches. Clone size is shown for a subset of rows, as once, few, many or a class of expanded clone.

D	V	size	J	CDR3	DNA
TRBD2	TRBV5-6	.	TRBJ2-5	CASSPNSGTSGETQYF	TGTGCCAGCAGCCCGAATTCTGGGACTAGCGGCGAGACCCAGTACTTC
.	TRBV7-2	many	TRBJ1-2	CASSRSGQGLSGYTF	TGTGCCAGCAGCCGTTCTGGGCAGGGGCTCTCCGGCTACACCTTC
.	TRBV10-3	many	TRBJ1-5	CAISGINSNQPQHF	TGTGCCATCAGTGGCATAAATAGCAATCAGCCCCAGCATTTT
.	TRBV18	few	TRBJ1-2	CASSPNGLNYGYTF	TGTGCCAGCTCACCAAACGGACTGAACTATGGCTACACCTTC
TRBD2	TRBV5-6	.	TRBJ2-1	CASSLAGGQNNEQFF	TGTGCCAGCAGCTTAGCGGGGGGGCAGAACAATGAGCAGTTCTTC
.	TRBV30	many	TRBJ1-5	CAWRTQGSNQPQHF	TGTGCCTGGAGAACACAGGGAAGCAATCAGCCCCAGCATTTT
.	TRBV20-1	few	TRBJ2-3	CSARDLGQTDTQYF	TGCAGTGCTAGAGATTTGGGCCAGACAGATACGCAGTATTTT
TRBD2	TRBV5-1	many	TRBJ2-1	CASSRERTSKLGNEQFF	TGCGCCAGCAGCCGTGAGAGGACTAGCAAGTTGGGCAATGAGCAGTTCTTC
TRBD2	TRBV11-2	few	TRBJ2-5	CASSPLAGGPEETQYF	TGTGCCAGCAGTCCGCTAGCGGGGGGGCCTGAGGAGACCCAGTACTTC
.	TRBV29-1	many	TRBJ2-1	CSVVSPSRVNEQFF	TGCAGCGTTGTTAGTCCCAGTCGGGTGAATGAGCAGTTCTTC
.	TRBV5-1	few	TRBJ2-3	CASSRGTLLLTDTQYF	TGCGCCAGCAGCCGCGGGACTCTCCTCCTCACAGATACGCAGTATTTT
TRBD2	TRBV5-7	.	TRBJ2-3	CASSLSSGVPYTQYF	TGTGCCAGCAGCTTGTCCAGCGGGGTCCCGTATACGCAGTATTTT
.	TRBV5-4	few	TRBJ2-6	CASSSTSGANVLTF	TGTGCCAGCAGTTCCACCTCTGGGGCCAACGTCCTGACTTTC
.	TRBV29-1	many	TRBJ2-3	CSATGFSDTQYF	TGCAGCGCCACAGGGTTTTCAGATACGCAGTATTTT
TRBD2	TRBV20-1	.	TRBJ2-1	CSARDARRRTRTSYNEQFF	TGCAGTGCTAGAGATGCGCGGCGCCGGACTAGGACGTCCTACAATGAGCAGTTCTTC
.	TRBV20-1	.	TRBJ1-2	CSAIVHRETLDGYTF	TGCAGTGCTATAGTCCACAGGGAGACTTTGGATGGCTACACCTTC
.	TRBV12-3/TRBV12-4	many	TRBJ2-4	CASGADKNIQYF	TGTGCCAGCGGGGCGGACAAAAACATTCAGTACTTC
TRBD2	TRBV2	few	TRBJ2-5	CASSGLAGVEETQYF	TGTGCCAGCAGTGGACTAGCGGGGGTCGAAGAGACCCAGTACTTC
TRBD2	TRBV27	.	TRBJ2-7	CATHGRQVWEQYF	TGTGCCACACACGGGAGGCAGGTATGGGAGCAGTACTTC
.	TRBV5-4	.	TRBJ2-5	CASSHWTVQETQYF	TGTGCCAGCAGCCATTGGACAGTCCAAGAGACCCAGTACTTC
.	TRBV5-1	many	TRBJ1-1	CASAENTEAFF	TGCGCCAGTGCAGAGAACACTGAAGCTTTCTTT
.	TRBV20-1	many	TRBJ2-5	CSARTIAGPETQYF	TGCAGTGCTAGGACTATAGCTGGTCCAGAGACCCAGTACTTC
.	TRBV2	many	TRBJ2-7	CASRRDLNSYEQYF	TGTGCCAGCAGACGAGATTTGAATTCCTACGAGCAGTACTTC
.	TRBV24-1	many	TRBJ1-2	CATSDSGAGNYGYTF	TGTGCCACCAGTGATTCCGGGGCGGGAAACTATGGCTACACCTTC
.	TRBV7-2	.	TRBJ1-1	CASSLTGYTLEAFF	TGTGCCAGCAGCTTAACAGGGTACACACTTGAAGCTTTCTTT
.	TRBV7-2	.	TRBJ1-4	CASSLGQPGRREKLFF	TGTGCCAGCAGCTTAGGTCAGCCGGGCCGCCGGGAAAAACTGTTTTTT
.	TRBV12-3/TRBV12-4	many	TRBJ1-2	CASSSNRERYTF	TGTGCCAGCAGTTCGAACAGGGAGCGCTACACCTTC
.	TRBV18	many	TRBJ1-6	CASSLLSATDNSPLHF	TGTGCCAGCTCACTTTTGTCAGCGACCGATAATTCACCCCTCCACTTT
TRBD1	TRBV24-1	many	TRBJ1-5	CATSDHGQGANQPQHF	TGTGCCACCAGTGACCATGGACAGGGCGCGAATCAGCCCCAGCATTTT
.	TRBV6-1	few	TRBJ1-1	CASSDWRGNTEAFF	TGTGCCAGCAGTGATTGGCGGGGGAACACTGAAGCTTTCTTT
TRBD1	TRBV5-1	many	TRBJ2-3	CASSRDRVGSTDTQYF	TGCGCCAGCAGCCGGGACAGGGTAGGGAGCACAGATACGCAGTATTTT
TRBD1	TRBV19	many	TRBJ2-2	CASSQGGQGMTGELFF	TGTGCCAGTAGCCAGGGAGGACAGGGGATGACCGGGGAGCTGTTTTTT
TRBD2	TRBV7-3	.	TRBJ2-1	CASSPGGISDEQFF	TGTGCCAGCAGCCCGGGGGGGATTAGCGATGAGCAGTTCTTC
.	TRBV6-5	few	TRBJ2-5	CASSYTGSPETQYF	TGTGCCAGCAGTTACACGGGATCCCCAGAGACCCAGTACTTC
.	TRBV5-1	few	TRBJ1-3	CASSWDMGNTIYF	TGCGCCAGCAGCTGGGACATGGGAAACACCATATATTTT
.	TRBV19	many	TRBJ1-2	CASSIRPGNYGYTF	TGTGCCAGTAGTATTCGGCCGGGAAACTATGGCTACACCTTC
.	TRBV20-1	.	TRBJ1-5	CSARGGGGVQPQHF	TGCAGTGCTAGGGGGGGAGGAGGGGTACAGCCCCAGCATTTT
.	TRBV2	many	TRBJ2-1	CASSGEGASYNEQFF	TGTGCCAGCAGTGGGGAGGGGGCCTCCTACAATGAGCAGTTCTTC
.	TRBV5-1	many	TRBJ1-1	CASSKGHDTEAFF	TGCGCCAGCAGCAAAGGACACGACACTGAAGCTTTCTTT
.	TRBV27	many	TRBJ1-1	CASSYLGNTEAFF	TGTGCCAGCAGTTACCTGGGGAACACTGAAGCTTTCTTT
.	TRBV10-1	many	TRBJ2-3	CASSEAGPSNTQYF	TGCGCCAGCAGTGAGGCGGGCCCCTCGAATACGCAGTATTTT
TRBD2	TRBV6-2/TRBV6-3	.	TRBJ2-3	CASRLAGGTDRQYF	TGTGCCAGTAGACTAGCGGGGGGCACAGATAGGCAGTATTTT
TRBD1	TRBV20-1	.	TRBJ2-5	CSAMDRGRWETQYF	TGCAGTGCCATGGACAGGGGACGATGGGAGACCCAGTACTTC
.	TRBV4-3	.	TRBJ1-3	CASSQDLQGHYTIYF	TGCGCCAGCAGCCAAGATCTCCAGGGCCATTACACCATATATTTT
.	TRBV12-3/TRBV12-4	many	TRBJ1-6	CASSLSRQDGSPLHF	TGTGCCAGCAGTTTAAGCCGACAGGACGGTTCACCCCTCCACTTT
.	TRBV28	.	TRBJ2-2	CASSFPGQNNGELFF	TGTGCCAGCAGTTTCCCTGGACAGAACAACGGGGAGCTGTTTTTT
.	TRBV10-3	many	TRBJ1-5	CAISEWDTNQPQHF	TGTGCCATCAGTGAGTGGGACACCAATCAGCCCCAGCATTTT
.	TRBV30	.	TRBJ2-3	CAWSATDTQYF	TGTGCCTGGAGTGCCACAGATACGCAGTATTTT
.	TRBV12-3/TRBV12-4	.	TRBJ1-2	CASSLSGIGYTF	TGTGCCAGCAGTTTATCGGGGATAGGCTACACCTTC
.	TRBV9	many	TRBJ2-3	CASSDKDRVGGDTQYF	TGTGCCAGCAGCGATAAAGACAGGGTGGGGGGGGATACGCAGTATTTT
TRBD1	TRBV19	.	TRBJ1-2	CASSRGQWNNYGYTF	TGTGCCAGTAGCAGGGGACAGTGGAATAACTATGGCTACACCTTC